This T cell receptor beta chain was recovered during a study of cytomegalovirus exposure and HLA in healthy donors. There are 12 residues in the CDR3. CDR1 and CDR2 from the germline V gene are SGHTA and FQGNSA. Losses at the gene ends were 5 bases for V and 10 bases for J; bases not matched to a gene: 4. Researchers ran the PCR with 60 Vbeta and 13 Jbeta primers. The method was immunoSEQ multiplex PCR; TCRdb's version includes in-frame clones alone and lacks a portion of them. This sample has fewer than 200,000 clones, with 65% to 85% found just once. Sequencing used PBMCs. The clonotype originates from a woman aged 45-65 years in good health and CMV-seropositive. The chain carries TRBV7-2 and TRBJ1-4; 7 nucleotides line up with TRBD1. CDR3 DNA sequence: TGTGCCAGCAGCCAGGGGGGCGGAAAACTGTTTTTT. Translating it yields CASSQGGGKLFF.